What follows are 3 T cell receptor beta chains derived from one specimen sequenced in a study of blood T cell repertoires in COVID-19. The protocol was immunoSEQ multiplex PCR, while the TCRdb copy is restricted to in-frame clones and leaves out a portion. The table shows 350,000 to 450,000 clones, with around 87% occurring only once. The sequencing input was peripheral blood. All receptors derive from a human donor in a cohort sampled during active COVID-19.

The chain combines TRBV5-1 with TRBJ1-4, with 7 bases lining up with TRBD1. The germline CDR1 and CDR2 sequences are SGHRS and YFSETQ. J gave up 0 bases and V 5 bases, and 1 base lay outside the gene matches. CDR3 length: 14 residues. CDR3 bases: TGCGCCAGCAGGGGACAGACAACTAATGAAAAACTGTTTTTT. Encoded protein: CASRGQTTNEKLFF.

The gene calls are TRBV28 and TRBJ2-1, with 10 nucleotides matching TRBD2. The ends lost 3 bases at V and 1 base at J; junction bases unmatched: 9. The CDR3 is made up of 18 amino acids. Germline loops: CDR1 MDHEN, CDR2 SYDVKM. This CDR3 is CASSLFGTSERSYNEQFF. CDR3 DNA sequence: TGTGCCAGCAGTTTGTTTGGGACTAGCGAACGGTCCTACAATGAGCAGTTCTTC.

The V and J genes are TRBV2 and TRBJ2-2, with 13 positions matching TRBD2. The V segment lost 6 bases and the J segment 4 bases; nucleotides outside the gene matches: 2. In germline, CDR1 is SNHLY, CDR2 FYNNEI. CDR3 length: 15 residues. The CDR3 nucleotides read TGTGCCAGCAGCGGGACTAGCGGGACCACCGGGGAGCTGTTTTTT. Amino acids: CASSGTSGTTGELFF. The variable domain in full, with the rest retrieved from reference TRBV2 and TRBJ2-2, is EPEVTQTPSHQVTQMGQEVILRCVPISNHLYFYWYRQILGQKVEFLVSFYNNEISEKSEIFDDQFSVERPDGSNFTLKIRSTKLEDSAMYFCASSGTSGTTGELFFGEGSRLTVL.